This record looks at one TCR beta chain sequence and its context. Antigen specificity is unknown. The junction and the germline gene differ at one end; a read error may be behind it. This sample was included in a study of vaccination and CD4 T cells after COVID-19. Sequencing of DNA taken from cultured CD4+ T cells relied on the Oncomine TCR Beta short-read assay. A single record per CDR3 protein comes from TCRdb applying MiXCR to the PCR reads. This table holds about 6,900 distinct CDR3 sequences, roughly 50% found once. CDR1 MNHEY and CDR2 SVGEGT come from the germline V gene. The CDR3 spans 13 residues. The treatment: roughly ten-day PBMC culture with coronavirus spike peptide pools or control peptides (ViraFEST assay). CD4+ T cells of the unexposed donor were collected before the COVID-19 pandemic (2011-2018). Under the ViraFEST approach, antigen-specific T cells were expanded with peptide pools and TCRs subsequently sequenced. The cultures had half their medium swapped for fresh IL-2 medium on days 3 and 7. Probing of unexposed-donor CD4+ T cells with SARS-CoV-2 S/N and four cold-coronavirus spikes was done, cells permitting.

Points from the study as a whole: Among those convalescent, a median roughly 89% of reactive clones emerged solely post-vaccination.

This TCR was recovered from a human donor in good health. The rearrangement links TRBV6-2 or TRBV6-3 to TRBJ2-7; D gene unclear. The sequencing sample was made of CD4+ T cells from blood, cultured in vitro. Written as DNA, the CDR3 is TGTGCCAGCAGTTACGCCGACGGGCGGATAATGGGGTTC. This encodes CASSYADGRIMGF.